Detailed here is one TCR beta chain. Construction of the TCRbeta library involved unique molecular identifiers. TCRdb used MiXCR to reprocess the PCR reads, holding one entry per CDR3 protein. In the table there are 500,000 or so distinct CDR3 sequences, approximately 29% of which are singletons. The data stem from a study of T-cell reconstitution after alpha-beta-depleted transplantation in children. The CDR3 contains 15 residues. The junction had 6 bases not matched to a gene; V was cut back by 5 bases and J by 3 bases. The J gene is TRBJ1-5, the V gene TRBV12-3 or TRBV12-4; 8 bases are a match to TRBD1. The clonotype originates from a human donor who donated a stem cell graft to a child with aplastic anemia. The sample consisted of PBMCs from the stem cell graft donor, taken from the stem cell graft. The CDR3 protein is CASSVQGGDNQPQHF. CDR3 DNA: TGTGCCAGCAGTGTACAGGGGGGGGACAATCAGCCCCAGCATTTT.